These 5 T cell receptor beta chains were all obtained from the same sample, sequenced in a study of OX40 agonist ivuxolimab in advanced cancers. The method was the immunoSEQ multiplex PCR assay. TCRdb mirrors the immuneACCESS table, restricted to in-frame sequences. Some clones are absent from its copies; in checked studies, under half trace to an unresolved V gene, and the reason for the others is unknown. This sample gives roughly 150,000 clones in total; around 94% of them show up just once. About 0.3% of the sample is held by the ten biggest clonotypes. Sequencing was performed on CD4+ or CD8+ T cells sorted from blood, taken in a trial of the OX40 agonist ivuxolimab. Receptor source: an adult with an advanced solid tumor such as melanoma, head and neck, liver or kidney cancer.

CDR3 protein: CASRRGVGNQPQHF. Here the CDR3 DNA reads TGTGCCAGCAGGCGGGGCGTGGGCAATCAGCCCCAGCATTTT. The gene calls are TRBV6-6 and TRBJ1-5; D might be TRBD1 (5 bases). This CDR3 has 14 amino acids. The germline gives CDR1 MNHNY, CDR2 SVGAGI (reference sequence). Trimming pared 6 bases from V and 2 bases from J, leaving 11 bases between.

The V and J genes are TRBV5-6 and TRBJ2-1; D gene uncertain. This CDR3 has 18 amino acids. CDR1 is SGHDT, CDR2 YYEEEE, per germline. V lost 2 bases and J 2 bases, leaving 20 bases between the germline ends. CDR3 in amino acids: CASSLWSTSPLTYNEQFF. The CDR3 coding sequence is TGTGCCAGCAGCTTATGGTCCACGAGCCCCCTGACCTACAATGAGCAGTTCTTC.

CDR3 DNA sequence: TGCGCCAGCCGCCCGACAGGGAACACTGAAGCTTTCTTT. It specifies CASRPTGNTEAFF. This rearrangement joins TRBV5-1 to TRBJ1-1, with D possibly TRBD1 on 6 matching bases. CDR3 size: 13 residues. Deletions cut 7 bases from V and 1 base from J, with 11 bases between. In germline, CDR1 is SGHRS, CDR2 YFSETQ.

The J gene is TRBJ1-1, the V gene TRBV6-5; no definite D call. Between the trimmed V and J ends, which lost 6 bases and 10 bases, there was a span of 15 bases. CDR1 and CDR2 from the germline V gene are MNHEY and SVGAGI. There are 12 residues in the CDR3. CDR3 nucleotide sequence: TGTGCCAGCAGCACCCCCCTCGGGCTAGCTTTCTTT. The encoded protein is CASSTPLGLAFF.

The chain uses TRBV7-8 and TRBJ2-7; tentatively, D is TRBD1 (6 bases). Looked up from germline, CDR1 is SGHVS and CDR2 is FQNEAQ. The CDR3 has 15 amino acids. The V end lost 4 bases, the J end lost 3 bases, and 16 bases lay between the germline ends. The chain's CDR3 is CASSYPGTPFYEQYF. CDR3 DNA sequence: TGTGCCAGCAGCTACCCGGGGACACCCTTCTACGAGCAGTACTTC. The complete variable domain, with remaining parts taken from reference TRBV7-8 and TRBJ2-7, reads GAGVSQSPRYKVAKRGQDVALRCDPISGHVSLFWYQQALGQGPEFLTYFQNEAQLDKSGLPSDRFFAERPEGSVSTLKIQRTQQEDSAVYLCASSYPGTPFYEQYFGPGTRLTVT.